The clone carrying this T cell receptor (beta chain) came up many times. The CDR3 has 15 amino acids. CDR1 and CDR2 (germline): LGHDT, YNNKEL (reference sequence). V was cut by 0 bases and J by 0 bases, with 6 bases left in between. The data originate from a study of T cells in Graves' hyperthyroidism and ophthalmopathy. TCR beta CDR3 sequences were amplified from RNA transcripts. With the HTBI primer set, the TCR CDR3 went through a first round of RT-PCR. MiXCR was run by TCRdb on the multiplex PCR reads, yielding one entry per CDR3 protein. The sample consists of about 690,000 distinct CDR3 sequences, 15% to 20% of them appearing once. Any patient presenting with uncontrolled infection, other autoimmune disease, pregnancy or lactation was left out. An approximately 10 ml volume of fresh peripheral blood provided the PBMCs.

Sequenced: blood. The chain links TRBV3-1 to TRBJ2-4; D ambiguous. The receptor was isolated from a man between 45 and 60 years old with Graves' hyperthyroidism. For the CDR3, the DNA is TGTGCCAGCAGCCAAGAGGTTCTAGCCAAAAACATTCAGTACTTC. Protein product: CASSQEVLAKNIQYF.